The 16 T cell receptor beta chains in this list originate from one sample, sequenced in a study of blood T cell repertoires in COVID-19 (dated by TCRdb to between 2020 and 2021). Receptor libraries were prepared by the immunoSEQ multiplex PCR assay. Drawn from immuneACCESS, this table holds only the in-frame rearrangements with V and J called that TCRdb kept. Clones are partly lost; checked studies trace under half to an unresolved V gene and leave the rest unexplained. The sample profile shows around 200,000 clones; roughly 80% of them were found once. 15% to 20% of the sample lies in the top ten. Sequencing was done on a sample of peripheral blood. The source is a woman of 80 years or more with active or convalescent COVID-19.

This clone has only one observation. The rearrangement links TRBV18 to TRBJ2-7; a possible D gene is TRBD1 (6 bases). From germline, CDR1 is KGHSH and CDR2 LQKENI. The V end was cut by 6 bases, the J end by 1 base, with 13 bases between. This CDR3 is 14 amino acids long. The CDR3 region has the DNA TGTGCCAGCTCGAACGACAGGAATTCCTACGAGCAGTACTTC. Translated: CASSNDRNSYEQYF.

This rearrangement joins TRBV7-6 to TRBJ2-2; D ambiguous. The CDR3 is made up of 13 amino acids. Per the germline V gene, CDR1 is SGHVS and CDR2 is FNYEAQ. V was trimmed by 3 bases and J by 0 bases, leaving 2 bases between them. The DNA for the CDR3 is TGTGCCAGCAGCTTTACGAACACCGGGGAGCTGTTTTTT. This encodes CASSFTNTGELFF.

This clone has just a few counts. J is TRBJ1-1 and V is TRBV19; TRBD1 matches at 7 bases. CDR1 and CDR2 from the germline V gene are LNHDA and SQIVND (reference sequence). The junction had 7 bases not matched to a gene; V was cut back by 4 bases and J by 5 bases. The CDR3 totals 14 residues. The CDR3 nucleotides are TGTGCCAGTAGTAGAACAGGGGCGCGGACTGAAGCTTTCTTT. Translated: CASSRTGARTEAFF.

The J gene is TRBJ1-1, the V gene TRBV19; D uncertain. Germline CDR1 LNHDA, CDR2 SQIVND (reference sequence). The length of the CDR3 is 14 residues. Trimming shortened V by 3 bases and J by 7 bases, and 15 bases separated the two germline ends. The CDR3 reads CASSILGSVGEAFF. The CDR3 nucleotides are TGTGCCAGTAGTATTCTCGGGTCCGTTGGTGAAGCTTTCTTT.

The chain links TRBV15 to TRBJ2-3, with a possible D match to TRBD2 (7 bases). The V end was cut by 0 bases, the J end by 5 bases, with 15 bases between. The CDR3 consists of 16 residues. Germline CDR1 and CDR2: LNHNV and YYDKDF (reference sequence). In DNA form, the CDR3 reads TGTGCCACCAGCAGAGATCGGGGGGCCCTAGGAGATACGCAGTATTTT. Residues: CATSRDRGALGDTQYF.

This sequence joins TRBV11-2 and TRBJ1-4; D is ambiguous. Germline V lookup: CDR1 SGHAT, CDR2 FQNNGV. This CDR3 spans 15 amino acids. Trimming shortened V by 5 bases and J by 3 bases, and 13 bases separated the two germline ends. In nucleotides, the CDR3 is TGTGCCAGCAGCCAGATCGGAGTCCCTAATGAAAAACTGTTTTTT. Its protein product is CASSQIGVPNEKLFF.

This clone has a handful of counts. The chain is built from TRBV5-1 and TRBJ2-5; a weak D match, TRBD2 (5 bases). Germline loops: CDR1 SGHRS, CDR2 YFSETQ. Trimming took 1 base from V and 5 from J, leaving 18 bases between them. This CDR3 region has 16 residues. In DNA form, the CDR3 reads TGCGCCAGCAGCTTGTCCGCCCAAGCGGTCGTGGAGACCCAGTACTTC. Protein sequence: CASSLSAQAVVETQYF. Full variable domain (rest looked up from reference TRBV5-1 and TRBJ2-5): KAGVTQTPRYLIKTRGQQVTLSCSPISGHRSVSWYQQTPGQGLQFLFEYFSETQRNKGNFPGRFSGRQFSNSRSEMNVSTLELGDSALYLCASSLSAQAVVETQYFGPGTRLLVL.

The CDR3 nucleotides are TGTGCCAGCAGCTTAGCGCCCTGGGACAGGGGCCACAATGAGCAGTTCTTC. Translating it yields CASSLAPWDRGHNEQFF. The chain is built from TRBV7-8 and TRBJ2-1, with TRBD1 matching 10 bases. Per germline, CDR1 SGHVS and CDR2 FQNEAQ. J gave up 5 bases and V 0 bases, and 7 bases lay outside the gene matches. This CDR3 has 17 amino acids.

The chain couples TRBV4-3 to TRBJ2-1; 7 bases match TRBD2. This CDR3 is built from 16 residues. Germline-derived CDR1 and CDR2 are LGHNA and YSLEER. After removal of 5 bases from V and 4 bases from J, the junction contained 11 bases not matched to a gene. Written as DNA, the CDR3 is TGCGCCAGCAGCAGGGGAGGGTCGGGGCCGTACAATGAGCAGTTCTTC. It is translated as CASSRGGSGPYNEQFF.

This chain joins TRBV2 and TRBJ1-1, with no clear D. Trimming stripped 8 bases from V and 2 bases from J, with 6 bases between. Germline V gives CDR1 SNHLY, CDR2 FYNNEI. CDR3 length: 11 amino acids. CDR3 DNA sequence: TGTGCCAGCCTAGATAACACTGAAGCTTTCTTT. Its protein is CASLDNTEAFF.

This clone was counted a few times. V and J are TRBV2 and TRBJ1-5; D gene ambiguous. The CDR3 is 15 amino acids. The V gene's germline CDR1 is SNHLY and CDR2 FYNNEI. V shed 0 bases and J shed 1 base, with 7 bases lying between them. The CDR3 nucleotides read TGTGCCAGCAGTGAAGCGCTTAGAAGCAATCAGCCCCAGCATTTT. Translated: CASSEALRSNQPQHF.

The chain recombines TRBV6-2 or TRBV6-3 with TRBJ1-4, with 10 bases matching TRBD1. The CDR3 sequence is 14 residues long. Germline V gene lookup returns CDR1 MNHEY and CDR2 SVGEGT. Trimming took 5 bases from V and 8 from J; bases not matched to a gene: 5. The DNA for the CDR3 is TGTGCCAGCAGTCCCGGGACAGGGGACGAAAAACTGTTTTTT. Its translation: CASSPGTGDEKLFF.

The J gene is TRBJ2-3, the V gene TRBV5-1, with D possibly being TRBD2 (7 bases). This CDR3 has 15 amino acids. Per the germline V gene, CDR1 is SGHRS and CDR2 is YFSETQ. Trimming shortened V by 4 bases and J by 2 bases, and 14 bases separated the two germline ends. The CDR3 DNA follows: TGCGCCAGCAGCCCACCGGGGGGCCTCACAGATACGCAGTATTTT. This encodes CASSPPGGLTDTQYF.

The chain is built from TRBV7-2 and TRBJ2-2, with no clear D. The CDR3 extends over 15 amino acids. The V gene's germline CDR1 is SGHTA and CDR2 FQGNSA. V lost 2 bases and J lost 3, with 10 bases in between. CDR3 sequence reads: CASSLQAGYTGELFF. CDR3 sequence (DNA): TGTGCCAGCAGCTTACAGGCAGGATACACCGGGGAGCTGTTTTTT.

This rearrangement joins TRBV2 to TRBJ1-6; maybe TRBD1 (6 bases). The CDR3 is 13 amino acids. V lost 3 bases, J lost 10 bases, and 10 bases lay in between. The germline CDR1 and CDR2 sequences are SNHLY and FYNNEI. In nucleotides, the CDR3 is TGTGCCAGCAGTGACAGGGGAGAGTCACCCCTCCACTTT. Translation: CASSDRGESPLHF.

The genes are TRBV3-1 (or the pseudogene TRBV3-2) and TRBJ2-5; 9 bases fit TRBD1. J was trimmed by 5 bases and V by 5 bases; bases with no gene match: 9. Germline assignment: CDR1 LGHDT and CDR2 YNNKEL (reference sequence). The CDR3 totals 15 residues. CDR3 coding DNA: TGTGCCAGCAGCGCCCGGGACAGGGCAAGCGAGACCCAGTACTTC. It specifies CASSARDRASETQYF.